This TCR beta chain was captured by sequencing in a study of cytomegalovirus exposure and HLA in healthy donors. Study details: Inside one of the first data releases sat 85 million or so unique TCRs taken from HLA-typed donors.

In the PCR, 60 Vbeta and 13 Jbeta primers were used. Sequencing used immunoSEQ multiplex PCR; TCRdb keeps in-frame clones, though not all of them. Altogether around 150,000 clones are present, 68% being singletons, with the ten largest covering about 4.1%. Germline V lookup: CDR1 SGHAT, CDR2 FQDESV (reference sequence). V was pared by 5 bases and J by 5 bases, with 4 bases of the junction left unmatched. The CDR3 spans 13 residues. This TCR derives from a man between 60 and 70 years old in good health and CMV-seronegative. The rearrangement joins TRBV11-1 to TRBJ2-5, with TRBD1 matching 8 bases. The sample was PBMCs. DNA of the CDR3: TGTGCCAGCAGCCCGGACAGGGTCGAGACCCAGTACTTC. Translation gives CASSPDRVETQYF.